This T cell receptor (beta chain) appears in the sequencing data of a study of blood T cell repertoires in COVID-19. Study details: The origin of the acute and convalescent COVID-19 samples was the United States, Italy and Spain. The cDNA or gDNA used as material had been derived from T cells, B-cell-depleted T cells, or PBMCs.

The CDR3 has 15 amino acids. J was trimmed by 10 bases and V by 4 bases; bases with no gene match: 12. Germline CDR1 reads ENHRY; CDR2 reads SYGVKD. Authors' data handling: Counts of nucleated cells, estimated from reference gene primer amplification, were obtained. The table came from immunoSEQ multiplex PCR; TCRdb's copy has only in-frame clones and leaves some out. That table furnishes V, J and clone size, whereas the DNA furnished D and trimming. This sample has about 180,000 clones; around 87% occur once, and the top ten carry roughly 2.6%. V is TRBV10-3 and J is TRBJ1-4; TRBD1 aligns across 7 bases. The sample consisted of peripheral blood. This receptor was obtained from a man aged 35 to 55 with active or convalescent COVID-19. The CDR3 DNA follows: TGTGCCATCAGTGCACTTGACAGGGTTGAAGGAAAACTGTTTTTT. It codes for CAISALDRVEGKLFF.